These 20 T cell receptor beta chains were sequenced from one sample in a study of T-cell memory formation after mild COVID-19. TCRdb processed the 5' RACE reads anew with MiXCR; each CDR3 protein has one entry. Of approximately 250,000 distinct CDR3 sequences listed, about 16% were seen once; the top ten hold approximately 2.1%. Sequenced material: PBMCs or a T cell subset sorted from them (not recorded which). Receptors were obtained from an adult woman who had mild COVID-19 (a few samples of this study predate the infection). Cell type and time point are not known.

This clonotype was seen more than once but under ten times. The V and J genes are TRBV7-3 and TRBJ2-5; D is unresolved. Germline V CDR1 and CDR2: SGHTA, FQGTGA. The CDR3 covers 13 residues. V was pared by 0 bases and J by 4 bases, with 6 bases between. DNA of the CDR3: TGTGCCAGCAGCTTAACTAGGTCAGAGACCCAGTACTTC. As protein: CASSLTRSETQYF.

This clonotype has just a few counts. This chain uses TRBV7-2 with TRBJ2-5; unclear D gene. This CDR3 region has 13 residues. V lost 4 bases, J lost 5 bases, and 11 bases lay in between. CDR1 and CDR2 from the germline V gene are SGHTA and FQGNSA. CDR3 sequence reads: CASSSLIAETQYF. The DNA for the CDR3 is TGTGCCAGCAGCTCTCTAATCGCGGAGACCCAGTACTTC.

This clonotype turned up a few times. V and J are TRBV4-2 and TRBJ1-1, with D unresolved. CDR3 length: 15 residues. Germline CDR1 and CDR2: LGHNA and YNFKEQ. V was cut by 0 bases and J by 1 base, with 9 bases left in between. The DNA of the CDR3 is TGTGCCAGCAGCCAAGATCGCGGGCCGAACACTGAAGCTTTCTTT. This codes for CASSQDRGPNTEAFF.

This clonotype was seen a few times. The rearrangement joins TRBV4-1 to TRBJ2-3; D possibly corresponds to TRBD2 (6 bases). Trimming stripped 6 bases from V and 1 base from J, with 14 bases between. This CDR3 spans 15 amino acids. CDR1 is MGHRA and CDR2 is YSYEKL in the germline V gene. The CDR3 sequence: CASRGLPGGTDTQYF. CDR3 coding DNA: TGCGCCAGCAGGGGACTTCCCGGCGGCACAGATACGCAGTATTTT.

This rearrangement joins TRBV15 to TRBJ2-1, with D perhaps being TRBD1 or TRBD2 (5 bases each). The CDR3 runs to 15 residues. V dropped 1 base and J dropped 6 bases, with 13 bases sitting between them. CDR1 and CDR2 (germline): LNHNV, YYDKDF (reference sequence). DNA for the CDR3: TGTGCCACCAGCAGAGCTTCAGGGAGTCGCAATGAGCAGTTCTTC. It is translated as CATSRASGSRNEQFF. The whole variable domain, remainder taken from reference TRBV15 and TRBJ2-1, is DAMVIQNPRYQVTQFGKPVTLSCSQTLNHNVMYWYQQKSSQAPKLLFHYYDKDFNNEADTPDNFQSRRPNTSFCFLDIRSPGLGDTAMYLCATSRASGSRNEQFFGPGTRLTVL.

The chain uses TRBV6-6 and TRBJ2-3; TRBD2 agrees at 8 bases. J gave up 5 bases and V 0 bases, and 4 bases lay outside the gene matches. This CDR3 comprises 15 residues. CDR1 and CDR2 (germline): MNHNY, SVGAGI (reference sequence). The chain's CDR3 is CASSYSTGGQDTQYF. The DNA of the CDR3 is TGTGCCAGCAGTTACTCGACGGGGGGGCAAGATACGCAGTATTTT.

A few counts support this clonotype. The chain carries TRBV20-1 and TRBJ2-3; 12 bases are a match to TRBD2. Germline CDR1 is DFQATT and CDR2 is SNEGSKA (reference sequence). V gave up 4 bases and J gave up 7 bases; unmatched junction bases: 12. The CDR3 consists of 16 residues. The CDR3 is CSAIELAGGPRNTQYF. CDR3 nucleotides: TGCAGTGCTATAGAACTAGCGGGAGGCCCCAGGAATACGCAGTATTTT.

In its sample, this clonotype was seen a few times. The DNA of the CDR3 is TGTGCCAGCAGTGACTCGAGGGGGGCCCTGAACACCGGGGAGCTGTTTTTT. Protein sequence: CASSDSRGALNTGELFF. This chain uses TRBV6-4 with TRBJ2-2; possibly TRBD1 or TRBD2 for D (6 bases each). Trimming shortened V by 0 bases and J by 1 base, and 12 bases separated the two germline ends. The germline V gene encodes CDR1 MRHNA and CDR2 SNTAGT. The CDR3 covers 17 residues.

This chain joins TRBV28 and TRBJ1-5, with 10 nucleotides matching TRBD1. CDR3 size: 15 residues. V was pared by 4 bases and J by 5 bases, with 5 bases of the junction left unmatched. Germline CDR1 reads MDHEN; CDR2 reads SYDVKM. The CDR3 protein is CASSSGQGSYQPQHF. In DNA form, the CDR3 reads TGTGCCAGCAGTTCGGGACAGGGGAGTTATCAGCCCCAGCATTTT.

The V call is TRBV12-3 or TRBV12-4, the J call TRBJ1-1; a possible D gene is TRBD1 (6 bases). Trimming stripped 5 bases from V and 4 bases from J, with 14 bases between. The CDR3 totals 14 residues. CDR3 sequence (DNA): TGTGCCAGCAGTCCCAGGGGAGGGAGCACTGAAGCTTTCTTT. This gives the protein CASSPRGGSTEAFF.

The chain joins TRBV4-1 to TRBJ1-2, with D tentatively TRBD1 (6 bases). The CDR3 runs 15 residues. Germline CDR1 is MGHRA and CDR2 is YSYEKL. The V and J ends lost 4 bases and 4 bases respectively, with 16 bases between them. The CDR3 sequence is CASSLHRDTVYGYTF. The CDR3 nucleotides read TGCGCCAGCAGCCTCCACCGGGACACGGTCTATGGCTACACCTTC.

V and J are TRBV5-1 and TRBJ2-1; 7 bases line up with TRBD2. The junction had 7 bases not matched to a gene; V was cut back by 6 bases and J by 4 bases. The CDR3 spans 14 residues. Germline V gives CDR1 SGHRS, CDR2 YFSETQ. This CDR3 is CASTRASGYNEQFF. DNA for the CDR3: TGCGCCAGCACACGGGCTAGCGGATACAATGAGCAGTTCTTC.

There are a few counts of this clonotype. The rearrangement joins TRBV5-1 to TRBJ2-5; D not certain. Between the trimmed V and J ends, which lost 2 bases and 0 bases, there was a span of 14 bases. The CDR3 is made up of 16 amino acids. Germline CDR1 and CDR2: SGHRS and YFSETQ. The CDR3 region is CASSLGAQTYQETQYF. The CDR3 DNA reads as TGCGCCAGCAGCTTAGGAGCCCAGACGTACCAAGAGACCCAGTACTTC.

The V call is TRBV30, the J call TRBJ1-1; D might be TRBD1 (6 bases). The CDR3 loop spans 13 amino acids. The V and J ends lost 5 bases and 5 bases respectively, with 15 bases between them. Per germline, CDR1 GTSNPN and CDR2 SVGIG (reference sequence). CDR3 sequence (DNA): TGTGCCTGGTTTCAGGGGACGGGAACTGAAGCTTTCTTT. It specifies CAWFQGTGTEAFF.

This clonotype was seen a handful of times. This chain links TRBV3-1 with TRBJ2-5; TRBD2 matches at 9 bases. V gave up 5 bases and J gave up 5 bases; unmatched junction bases: 12. The CDR3 length is 16 residues. Germline CDR1 and CDR2: LGHDT and YNNKEL (reference sequence). The CDR3 loop reads CASSMTSGTRLETQYF. CDR3 DNA: TGTGCCAGCAGCATGACTAGCGGCACTAGACTTGAGACCCAGTACTTC.

Written as DNA, the CDR3 is TGTGCCAGCAGCTGGGGACTTTCCACAGATACGCAGTATTTT. It is translated as CASSWGLSTDTQYF. The V call is TRBV7-2, the J call TRBJ2-3, with D possibly matching TRBD2 (6 bases). The CDR3 runs to 14 residues. Trimming removed 4 bases from V and 2 bases from J, with 10 bases in between. Germline CDR1 SGHTA, CDR2 FQGNSA.

The rearrangement links TRBV29-1 to TRBJ1-2; D possibly corresponds to TRBD1 (5 bases). Trimming cost V 7 bases and J 10 bases, with 19 bases left between them. CDR3 length: 12 residues. CDR1 and CDR2 (germline): SQVTM, ANQGSEA. The CDR3 nucleotides read TGCAGCGGGAGGGTTGACCTCGGGACCTACACCTTC. Protein: CSGRVDLGTYTF.

This chain links TRBV9 with TRBJ2-1; D is undetermined. The CDR3 loop spans 13 amino acids. Germline V gives CDR1 SGDLS, CDR2 YYNGEE. Deletions cut 0 bases from V and 4 bases from J, with 5 bases between. The CDR3 nucleotides read TGTGCCAGCAGCGTAGAGGTTTACAATGAGCAGTTCTTC. This gives the protein CASSVEVYNEQFF.

This clonotype was seen only a few times. The rearrangement uses TRBV12-3 or TRBV12-4 and TRBJ1-2, with TRBD1 identical over 9 bases. After removal of 4 bases from V and 8 bases from J, the junction contained 8 bases not matched to a gene. CDR3 length: 14 residues. The CDR3 DNA follows: TGTGCCAGCAGTTACCGGGACAGGGCAAGAGGCTACACCTTC. Its translation: CASSYRDRARGYTF.

V and J are TRBV5-1 and TRBJ1-1; D is possibly TRBD1 (5 bases). This CDR3 is built from 15 residues. Looked up from germline, CDR1 is SGHRS and CDR2 is YFSETQ. Trimming left V 5 bases short and J 0 bases short, with 14 bases between. The CDR3 reads CASRLSGSLNTEAFF. CDR3 bases: TGCGCCAGCAGGCTGTCAGGGAGCCTGAACACTGAAGCTTTCTTT.